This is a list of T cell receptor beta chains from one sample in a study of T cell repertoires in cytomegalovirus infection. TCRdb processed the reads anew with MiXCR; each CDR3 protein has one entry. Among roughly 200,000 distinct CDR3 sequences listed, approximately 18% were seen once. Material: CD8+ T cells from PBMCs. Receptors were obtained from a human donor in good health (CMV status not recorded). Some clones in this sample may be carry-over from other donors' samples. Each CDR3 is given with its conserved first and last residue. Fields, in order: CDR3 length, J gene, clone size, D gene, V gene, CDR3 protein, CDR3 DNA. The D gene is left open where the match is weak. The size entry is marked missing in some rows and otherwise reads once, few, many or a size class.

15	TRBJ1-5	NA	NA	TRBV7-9	CASSLSGLGDQPQHF	TGTGCCAGCAGCTTATCAGGGCTTGGGGATCAGCCCCAGCATTTT
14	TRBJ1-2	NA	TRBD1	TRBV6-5	CASSYFDRADGYTF	TGTGCCAGCAGTTATTTCGACAGGGCTGATGGCTACACCTTC
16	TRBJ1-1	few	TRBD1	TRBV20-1	CSASHTGGSYDTEAFF	TGCAGTGCTAGCCATACAGGGGGCTCGTATGACACTGAAGCTTTCTTT
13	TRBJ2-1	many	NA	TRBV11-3	CASSSRVYNEQFF	TGTGCCAGCAGCTCCCGGGTATACAATGAGCAGTTCTTC
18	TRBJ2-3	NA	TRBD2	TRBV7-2	CASSLATTILREGGTQYF	TGTGCCAGCAGCTTAGCCACCACAATCCTGCGGGAGGGCGGTACGCAGTATTTT
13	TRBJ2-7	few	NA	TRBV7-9	CASSFGGRAEQYF	TGTGCCAGCAGCTTCGGGGGCCGGGCCGAGCAGTACTTC
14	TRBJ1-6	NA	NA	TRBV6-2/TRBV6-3	CASSEGSHSTPLHF	TGTGCCAGCAGTGAGGGCAGCCATTCTACACCCCTCCACTTT
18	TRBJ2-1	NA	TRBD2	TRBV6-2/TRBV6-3	CASSYGTSGGPNYNEQFF	TGTGCCAGCAGTTACGGGACTAGCGGGGGGCCGAACTACAATGAGCAGTTCTTC
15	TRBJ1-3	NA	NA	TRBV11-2	CASSLGRANGNTIYF	TGTGCCAGCAGCTTAGGCAGGGCAAACGGAAACACCATATATTTT
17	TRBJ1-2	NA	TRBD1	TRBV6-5	CASSSLLDRDGNYGYTF	TGTGCCAGCAGTTCCCTCTTAGACAGGGACGGCAACTATGGCTACACCTTC
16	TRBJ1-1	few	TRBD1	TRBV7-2	CASSLAAGTGNTEAFF	TGTGCCAGCAGCTTAGCGGCCGGGACAGGGAACACTGAAGCTTTCTTT
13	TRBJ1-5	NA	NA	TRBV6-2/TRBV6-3	CASSYVRDQPQHF	TGTGCCAGCAGTTACGTCCGGGACCAGCCCCAGCATTTT
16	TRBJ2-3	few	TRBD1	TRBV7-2	CASSLRGGLSTDTQYF	TGTGCCAGCAGCTTGAGAGGGGGCCTTAGCACAGATACGCAGTATTTT